This TCR beta chain was obtained from a study of blood T cell repertoires in COVID-19 (TCRdb year 2020). Regarding the complete study: The collaborator samples originated in the United States, Italy and Spain and spanned the acute and convalescent phases of COVID-19. The prospective study material was composed of cDNA or gDNA derived from T cells, B-cell-depleted T cells, or PBMCs. Subjects who had been exposed to COVID-19, were actively infected with it, or had recovered from it provided the deeply sampled blood TCRbeta repertoires that made up the dataset. The repertoires were made available in a free public database intended to serve as a resource for research on the immune response to SARS-CoV-2. The samples were drawn from the first 160 participants of the ongoing ImmuneRACE study and from 950 to 1,500 subjects provided by 6 global collaborators. Nearly every sample came with metadata listing a de-identified subject ID, COVID-19 status, age in years and sex. Where HLA class I and class II types were available, the types were taken from metadata supplied by the sample provider, not from assay-based typing.

What the work shows at the level of the full study, not this receptor alone: How much clinical and demographic metadata was included differed by source and by participant, and the metadata was provided uncurated.

About this clone itself: This clone's antigen is unknown. No qualities accompany the bases; no much larger clone lies one base away.

TCRbeta CDR3 regions were amplified from genomic DNA using the immunoSEQ Assay, a bias-controlled multiplex PCR. In the paper's pipeline: The number of nucleated cells in each sample was estimated by amplification of reference gene primers within the assay. Sequence reads were collapsed and filtered to measure the absolute abundance of every unique TCRbeta CDR3 rearrangement. For each sample, productive Simpson clonality was calculated as the square root of Simpson's diversity index over productive rearrangements. The table comes from immuneACCESS by way of TCRdb, which keeps in-frame sequences with V and J called. Part of the clones is missing from these tables; in studies checked, under half for an unresolved V gene and the rest for unknown reasons. V, J and clone size reflect that table, while D and trimming were determined from the DNA. This sample gives about 200,000 clones in total; roughly 83% of them show up just once. Of the sample, 5.6% is held by the ten largest clones.

Taken from cysteine to phenylalanine, the CDR3 has 12 residues. The sequence is cut down to CDR3 DNA, 36 bases in frame from base 1. Here V drops 0 bases and J drops 9 bases, and the junction holds 5 bases not matched to any gene. Via the germline V gene (reference sequence), CDR1 is GTSNPN and CDR2 SVGIG. Participants in the prospective study were enrolled through a virtual design, were aged roughly 18 to 95 years, and lived in 24 United States geographic areas. To assign participants to cohorts, the prospective study relied on clinical history that participants themselves reported in a screening survey and a study questionnaire. In the prospective study, mobile phlebotomists collected whole blood, serum and a nasopharyngeal or oropharyngeal swab from each participant. Participants in the prospective study had the option to provide additional blood draws and questionnaires over a roughly two-month period. Blood samples from the prospective study were shipped frozen or at room temperature prior to DNA extraction.

The sequence derives from a middle-aged man with acute COVID-19. Recombination joined TRBV30 with TRBJ2-7, with 7 middle bases fitting TRBD1. The sample taken for sequencing was PBMCs or T cells enriched from blood (not recorded which). The bases are TGTGCCTGGAGTGTCGACAGGGCGGTGCAGTACTTC. This translates into CAWSVDRAVQYF.